One and the same sample provided the 6 T cell receptor beta chains below, sequenced in a study of Graves' ophthalmopathy and Graves' hyperthyroidism. CDR3 regions of TCR beta were amplified from RNA transcripts. Investigators did first-round RT-PCR with HTBI primers, then second-round multiplex PCR. Via MiXCR, TCRdb re-called the multiplex PCR reads, giving one row per CDR3 protein. The sample yields roughly 400,000 distinct CDR3 sequences, 17% seen once. Sequencing was carried out using peripheral blood. All receptors come from an adult woman with stable Graves' hyperthyroidism.

This clonotype was seen repeatedly, ten times or more. The J gene is TRBJ2-7, the V gene TRBV12-5; no firm D call. Germline CDR1 reads LGHNT; CDR2 reads FRNRAP. Trimming took off 4 bases at V and 4 bases at J, with 5 bases between the two ends. CDR3 length: 11 amino acids. DNA of the CDR3: TGTGCTAGTGGTTCCTATTACGAGCAGTACTTC. It specifies CASGSYYEQYF.

This clonotype was seen more than once but under ten times. This chain uses TRBV12-3 or TRBV12-4 with TRBJ2-1, with TRBD2 matching over 14 bases. With V trimmed by 0 bases and J by 5 bases, 9 bases remained unmatched. This CDR3 contains 19 residues. The CDR3 DNA sequence: TGTGCCAGCAGTTTAGCGCGTCGAGGACTAGCGGGGGGAAACAATGAGCAGTTCTTC. This codes for CASSLARRGLAGGNNEQFF.

This clonotype showed up many times. The chain uses TRBV11-2 and TRBJ2-4, with TRBD1 matching over 8 bases. After removal of 4 bases from V and 9 bases from J, the junction contained 5 bases not matched to a gene. CDR3 size: 13 residues. Germline lookup yields CDR1 SGHAT and CDR2 FQNNGV. The CDR3: CASSWDRSSIQYF. CDR3 in DNA: TGTGCCAGCAGCTGGGACAGGTCCTCCATTCAGTACTTC.

Many counts were recorded for this clonotype. The V gene is TRBV5-8, the J gene TRBJ1-1; D unresolved. Germline V gene lookup returns CDR1 SGHTS and CDR2 YDEGEE. V was trimmed by 3 bases and J by 0 bases, leaving 6 bases between them. The length of the CDR3 is 13 residues. The CDR3 reads CASSYIMNTEAFF. CDR3 DNA sequence: TGTGCCAGCAGCTATATCATGAACACTGAAGCTTTCTTT.

This sequence joins TRBV19 and TRBJ1-6; tentative D call: TRBD1 (5 bases). The CDR3 is made up of 16 amino acids. Between the trimmed V and J ends, which lost 7 bases and 4 bases, there was a span of 17 bases. Germline-derived CDR1 and CDR2 are LNHDA and SQIVND (reference sequence). The CDR3, as DNA: TGTGCCAGTACAAAGACAGCTCTACTTTATAATTCACCCCTCCACTTT. This translates into CASTKTALLYNSPLHF.

This clonotype was detected ten times or more. The chain carries TRBV12-3 or TRBV12-4 and TRBJ2-7; 9 nucleotides agree with TRBD1. The V and J ends lost 6 bases and 5 bases, in that order; junction bases with no gene match: 5. The CDR3 spans 13 residues. CDR3 amino acids: CASRRTGVDEQYF. CDR3 nucleotides: TGTGCCAGCAGGCGGACAGGGGTCGACGAGCAGTACTTC.